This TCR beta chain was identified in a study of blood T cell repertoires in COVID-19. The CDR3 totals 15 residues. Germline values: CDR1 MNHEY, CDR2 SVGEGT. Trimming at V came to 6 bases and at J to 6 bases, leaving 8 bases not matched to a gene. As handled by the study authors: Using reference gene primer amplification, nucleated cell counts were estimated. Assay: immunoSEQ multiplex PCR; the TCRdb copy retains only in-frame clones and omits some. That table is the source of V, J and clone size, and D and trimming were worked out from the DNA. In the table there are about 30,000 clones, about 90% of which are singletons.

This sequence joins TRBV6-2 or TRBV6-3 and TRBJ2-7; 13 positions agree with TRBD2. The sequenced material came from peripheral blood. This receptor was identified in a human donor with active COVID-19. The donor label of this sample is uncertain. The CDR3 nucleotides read TGTGCCAGCAGCAACGGACTAGCGGGAGAGGCCGAGCAGTACTTC. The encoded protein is CASSNGLAGEAEQYF.